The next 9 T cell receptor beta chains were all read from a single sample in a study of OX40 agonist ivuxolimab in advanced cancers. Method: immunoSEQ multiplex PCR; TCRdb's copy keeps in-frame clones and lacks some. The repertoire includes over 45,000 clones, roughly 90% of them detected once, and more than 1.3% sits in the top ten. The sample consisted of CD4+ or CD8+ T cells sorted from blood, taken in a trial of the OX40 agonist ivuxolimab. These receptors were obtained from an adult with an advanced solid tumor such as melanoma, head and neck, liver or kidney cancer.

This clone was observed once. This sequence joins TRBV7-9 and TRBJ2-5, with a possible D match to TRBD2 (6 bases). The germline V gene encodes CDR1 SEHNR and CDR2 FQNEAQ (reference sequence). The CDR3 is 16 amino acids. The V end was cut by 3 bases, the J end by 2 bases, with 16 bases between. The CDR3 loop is CASSFWRGPEQETQYF. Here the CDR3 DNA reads TGTGCCAGCAGCTTCTGGCGGGGCCCAGAACAAGAGACCCAGTACTTC.

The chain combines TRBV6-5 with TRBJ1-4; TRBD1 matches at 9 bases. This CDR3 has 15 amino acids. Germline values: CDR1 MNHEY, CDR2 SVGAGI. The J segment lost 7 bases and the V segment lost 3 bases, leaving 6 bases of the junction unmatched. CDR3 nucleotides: TGTGCCAGCAGTTATGGGACAGGGATCAGTGAAAAACTGTTTTTT. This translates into CASSYGTGISEKLFF.

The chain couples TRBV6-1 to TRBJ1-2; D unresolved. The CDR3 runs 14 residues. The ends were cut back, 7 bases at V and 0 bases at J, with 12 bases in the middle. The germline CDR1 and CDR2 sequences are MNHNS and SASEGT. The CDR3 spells CASTPAGANYGYTF. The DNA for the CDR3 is TGTGCCAGCACCCCGGCTGGAGCTAACTATGGCTACACCTTC.

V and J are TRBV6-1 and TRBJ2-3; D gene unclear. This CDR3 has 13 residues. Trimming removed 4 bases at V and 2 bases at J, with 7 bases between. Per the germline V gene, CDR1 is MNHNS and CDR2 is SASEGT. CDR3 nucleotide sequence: TGTGCCAGCAGTGTTGGAATCACAGATACGCAGTATTTT. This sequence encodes CASSVGITDTQYF.

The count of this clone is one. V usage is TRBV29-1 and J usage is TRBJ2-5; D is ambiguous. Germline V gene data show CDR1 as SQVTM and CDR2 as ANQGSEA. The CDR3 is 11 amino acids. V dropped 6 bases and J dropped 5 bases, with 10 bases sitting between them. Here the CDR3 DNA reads TGCAGCGTCGTTGGGCTTGAGACCCAGTACTTC. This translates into CSVVGLETQYF.

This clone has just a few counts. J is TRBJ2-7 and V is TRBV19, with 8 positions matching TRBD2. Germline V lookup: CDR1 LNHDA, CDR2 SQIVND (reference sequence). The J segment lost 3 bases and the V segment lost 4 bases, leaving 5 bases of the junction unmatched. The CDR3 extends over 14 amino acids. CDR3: CASSSLAGRYEQYF. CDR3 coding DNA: TGTGCCAGTAGTAGTCTAGCGGGCCGCTACGAGCAGTACTTC.

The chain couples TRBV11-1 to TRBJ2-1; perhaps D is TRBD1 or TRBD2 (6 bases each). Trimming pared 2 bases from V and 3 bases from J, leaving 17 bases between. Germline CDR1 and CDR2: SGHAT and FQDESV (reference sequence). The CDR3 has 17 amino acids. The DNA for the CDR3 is TGTGCCAGCAGCTTAAGCGGAGGAGGGGGGTTCTACAATGAGCAGTTCTTC. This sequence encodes CASSLSGGGGFYNEQFF.

CDR3 sequence: CAIRRTSGGPSYEQYF. CDR3 DNA sequence: TGTGCCATCAGACGGACTAGCGGGGGGCCATCCTACGAGCAGTACTTC. The chain is built from TRBV10-3 and TRBJ2-7, with 14 bases identical to TRBD2. The CDR3 totals 16 residues. Germline V CDR1 and CDR2: ENHRY, SYGVKD. V shed 6 bases, J shed 1 base, and the junction held 5 bases outside the gene matches.

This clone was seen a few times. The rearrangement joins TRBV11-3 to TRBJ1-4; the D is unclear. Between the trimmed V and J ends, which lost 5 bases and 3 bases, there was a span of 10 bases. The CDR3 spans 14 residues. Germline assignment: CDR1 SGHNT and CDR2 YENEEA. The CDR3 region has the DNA TGTGCCAGCAGCCCAGGTTCAGCTAATGAAAAACTGTTTTTT. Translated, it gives CASSPGSANEKLFF.